These T cell receptor beta chains were read from a single sample in a study of OX40 agonist ivuxolimab in advanced cancers. Generated by immunoSEQ multiplex PCR, the TCRdb table keeps only in-frame clones and is missing some. The sample shows about 60,000 clones, roughly 80% of them seen only once. The sample was CD4+ or CD8+ T cells sorted from blood, taken in a trial of the OX40 agonist ivuxolimab. These receptors all come from an adult with an advanced solid tumor such as melanoma, head and neck, liver or kidney cancer. Each CDR3 is given with its conserved first and last residue. The D gene is left open where the match is weak. Some rows have no size entry. The others give once, few or many, or a class for an expanded clone.

TRBD2,NA,TRBJ2-1,TRBV9,CASSSIAGAAYNEQFF,TGTGCCAGCAGCTCAATAGCGGGAGCTGCCTACAATGAGCAGTTCTTC
TRBD1,NA,TRBJ1-2,TRBV5-8,CASSLDRGYGYTF,TGTGCCAGCAGCCTGGACAGGGGATATGGCTACACCTTC
TRBD1,few,TRBJ1-4,TRBV25-1,CASGKQGGDEKLFF,TGTGCCAGCGGAAAACAGGGGGGGGATGAAAAACTGTTTTTT
TRBD1,NA,TRBJ2-5,TRBV6-5,CASKVPGGETQYF,TGTGCCAGCAAAGTGCCAGGGGGAGAGACCCAGTACTTC
NA,once,TRBJ2-3,TRBV21-1,CASSKDVADRHTDTQYF,TGTGCCAGCAGCAAAGATGTCGCAGACAGACACACAGATACGCAGTATTTT
NA,few,TRBJ2-1,TRBV6-5,CASSYSGRGDEQFF,TGTGCCAGCAGTTACTCAGGCAGGGGCGATGAGCAGTTCTTC
TRBD1,once,TRBJ1-2,TRBV19,CASTPAGGYGYTF,TGTGCCAGTACCCCGGCAGGGGGCTATGGCTACACCTTC
NA,NA,TRBJ1-3,TRBV9,CASSVAGGGNTIYF,TGTGCCAGCAGCGTAGCTGGGGGTGGAAACACCATATATTTT
NA,NA,TRBJ2-7,TRBV11-2,CASSLDLGQGFYEQYF,TGTGCCAGCAGCTTAGATTTGGGACAAGGCTTCTACGAGCAGTACTTC
NA,NA,TRBJ2-1,TRBV7-2,CASSLAGGPYNEQFF,TGTGCCAGCAGCTTAGCGGGAGGACCCTACAATGAGCAGTTCTTC
NA,NA,TRBJ2-3,TRBV5-4,CASSPDSTTDTQYF,TGTGCCAGCAGCCCCGACAGTACCACAGATACGCAGTATTTT
TRBD1,NA,TRBJ1-2,TRBV6-5,CASRATGARSGYTF,TGTGCCAGCAGAGCAACAGGGGCCCGAAGTGGCTACACCTTC
NA,NA,TRBJ1-1,TRBV18,CASSPLMGGEGMNTEAFF,TGTGCCAGCTCACCACTTATGGGAGGCGAGGGGATGAACACTGAAGCTTTCTTT
NA,NA,TRBJ1-1,TRBV5-1,CASSLEPANTEAFF,TGCGCCAGCAGCTTGGAACCGGCGAACACTGAAGCTTTCTTT
NA,NA,TRBJ2-1,TRBV7-9,CASSISNEQFF,TGTGCCAGCAGCATATCGAATGAGCAGTTCTTC
TRBD2,NA,TRBJ2-1,TRBV19,CSRTSGKNEQFF,TGTTCTCGGACTAGCGGGAAGAATGAGCAGTTCTTC
NA,NA,TRBJ1-5,TRBV7-8,CASSPRDSGTKPQHF,TGTGCCAGCAGCCCCCGGGACTCCGGGACCAAGCCCCAGCATTTT
NA,NA,TRBJ2-3,TRBV6-1,CASSDLAPSTDTQYF,TGTGCCAGCAGTGATCTAGCGCCTAGCACAGATACGCAGTATTTT
NA,NA,TRBJ2-1,TRBV9,CASSVVYGGPYNEQFF,TGTGCCAGCAGCGTAGTGTACGGCGGACCCTACAATGAGCAGTTCTTC
NA,NA,TRBJ2-7,TRBV7-2,CASSLRGQGYEQYF,TGTGCCAGCAGCTTAAGAGGTCAGGGCTACGAGCAGTACTTC
TRBD2,NA,TRBJ2-1,TRBV5-4,CASRPAGGSSYNEQFF,TGTGCCAGCAGGCCAGCGGGAGGGAGCTCCTACAATGAGCAGTTCTTC
NA,NA,TRBJ1-3,TRBV11-2,CASSSSLDSSGNTIYF,TGTGCCAGCAGCTCAAGCCTAGACAGCTCTGGAAACACCATATATTTT
TRBD1,few,TRBJ1-1,TRBV5-1,CATCQGAVNTEAFF,TGCGCCACCTGCCAGGGGGCTGTGAACACTGAAGCTTTCTTT
NA,NA,TRBJ1-2,TRBV9,CASSVGGQISNYGYTF,TGTGCCAGCAGCGTAGGTGGACAGATATCTAACTATGGCTACACCTTC
TRBD1,NA,TRBJ2-1,TRBV23-1,CASGHRGDAGSYNEQFF,TGCGCCAGCGGGCACAGGGGTGACGCGGGCTCCTACAATGAGCAGTTCTTC
TRBD2,NA,TRBJ2-3,TRBV18,CASSPQYGTTNTDTQYF,TGTGCCAGCTCACCACAATATGGGACTACCAACACAGATACGCAGTATTTT
TRBD2,NA,TRBJ2-2,TRBV10-3,CAIGEGNTGELFF,TGTGCCATCGGGGAGGGGAACACCGGGGAGCTGTTTTTT
TRBD1,few,TRBJ2-3,TRBV7-3,CASSLTGQGTDTQYF,TGTGCCAGCAGCTTAACGGGACAGGGGACAGATACGCAGTATTTT
TRBD1,NA,TRBJ1-2,TRBV10-3,CATTDREELGYTF,TGTGCCACGACGGACAGGGAGGAATTGGGCTACACCTTC
NA,NA,TRBJ1-3,TRBV2,CAATGPGNTIYF,TGTGCCGCTACAGGGCCAGGAAACACCATATATTTT
NA,NA,TRBJ2-1,TRBV7-6,CASSLESGGYYNEQFF,TGTGCCAGCAGCTTAGAATCGGGCGGCTACTACAATGAGCAGTTCTTC
NA,NA,TRBJ1-5,TRBV7-7,CASSLAENQPQHF,TGTGCTAGCAGCTTAGCCGAAAATCAGCCCCAGCATTTT
NA,NA,TRBJ1-1,TRBV19,CASSTISRGYTEAFF,TGTGCCAGTAGTACAATCTCCCGGGGCTACACTGAAGCTTTCTTT
NA,NA,TRBJ1-3,TRBV4-3,CASSQDRGVSGNTIYF,TGCGCCAGCAGCCAAGATAGGGGAGTCTCTGGAAACACCATATATTTT
NA,NA,TRBJ2-7,TRBV27,CASSSTGPDYEQYF,TGTGCCAGCAGTTCGACGGGACCGGACTACGAGCAGTACTTC
NA,NA,TRBJ2-7,TRBV7-2,CASSLLTTYEQYF,TGTGCCAGCAGCTTACTAACCACCTACGAGCAGTACTTC
NA,NA,TRBJ2-2,TRBV2,CASSQLSGTPTGELFF,TGTGCCAGCAGTCAATTATCCGGGACCCCAACCGGGGAGCTGTTTTTT
NA,few,TRBJ2-3,TRBV20-1,CSAEHSSTQYF,TGCAGTGCTGAACATAGCAGCACGCAGTATTTT
NA,NA,TRBJ2-6,TRBV7-8,CASSLAVGHSGANVLTF,TGTGCCAGCAGCTTAGCCGTCGGGCACTCTGGGGCCAACGTCCTGACTTTC
NA,NA,TRBJ2-1,TRBV21-1,CASSKDKSAGNTYNEQFF,TGTGCCAGCAGCAAAGATAAGTCGGCAGGGAACACCTACAATGAGCAGTTCTTC
TRBD2,NA,TRBJ2-2,TRBV27,CASSLYGRDTGELFF,TGTGCCAGCAGTTTGTACGGGAGGGACACCGGGGAGCTGTTTTTT
NA,NA,TRBJ1-1,TRBV7-3,CASSSPTEAFF,TGTGCCAGCAGCTCCCCAACTGAAGCTTTCTTT
TRBD1,NA,TRBJ1-1,TRBV2,CASSKGTGGTEAFF,TGTGCCAGCAGTAAGGGGACAGGGGGCACTGAAGCTTTCTTT
NA,NA,TRBJ1-1,TRBV7-2,CASSLQGRGMNTEAFF,TGTGCCAGCAGCTTACAGGGCCGGGGGATGAACACTGAAGCTTTCTTT
TRBD1,once,TRBJ1-3,TRBV7-9,CASRDRAYSGNTIYF,TGTGCCAGCAGAGACAGGGCTTACTCTGGAAACACCATATATTTT
NA,few,TRBJ2-2,TRBV6-4,CASTYSPGAGELFF,TGTGCCAGCACCTATAGCCCAGGGGCCGGGGAGCTGTTTTTT
TRBD2,once,TRBJ2-7,TRBV19,CASSIRGSEAYEQYF,TGTGCCAGTAGTATTCGCGGGAGTGAGGCCTACGAGCAGTACTTC
NA,NA,TRBJ2-1,TRBV11-3,CASTGFRAGPSSYNEQFF,TGTGCCAGCACCGGGTTCAGGGCGGGGCCCAGCTCCTACAATGAGCAGTTCTTC
NA,NA,TRBJ2-1,TRBV5-1,CASRLAVSSYNEQFF,TGCGCCAGCCGTCTAGCCGTTAGCTCCTACAATGAGCAGTTCTTC
TRBD1,NA,TRBJ2-7,TRBV19,CASSPGTGTFEYEQYF,TGTGCCAGTAGTCCCGGGACAGGTACCTTTGAATACGAGCAGTACTTC
TRBD1,NA,TRBJ1-4,TRBV9,CASSAGGTDYEKLFF,TGTGCCAGCAGCGCGGGAGGGACAGATTATGAAAAACTGTTTTTT
NA,NA,TRBJ2-1,TRBV18,CASSPLQGPYNEQFF,TGTGCCAGCTCACCATTACAGGGACCCTACAATGAGCAGTTCTTC